A selection of T cell receptor beta chains follows, all from one sample in a study of cytomegalovirus exposure and HLA in healthy donors. Generated by immunoSEQ multiplex PCR, the TCRdb table keeps only in-frame clones and is missing some. The sample consists of approximately 110,000 clones, just over 15% of them appearing once. Material for sequencing was PBMCs. The source is a woman aged 18 to 35 in good health and CMV-seronegative. CDR3s include the opening cysteine and the closing phenylalanine or tryptophan. The D gene is left open where the match is weak. Size is omitted from some rows. Given values are once, few, many or a class for expanded clones.

D	V	J	size	CDR3	DNA
.	TRBV5-4	TRBJ1-2	.	CASTQRRGRSYGYTF	TGTGCCAGCACCCAGAGAAGGGGCAGGTCCTATGGCTACACCTTC
TRBD2	TRBV5-1	TRBJ2-1	few	CASSLVVSGSMNEQFF	TGCGCCAGCAGCTTGGTTGTTAGCGGGAGTATGAATGAGCAGTTCTTC
.	TRBV7-9	TRBJ2-5	few	CASSLVGQGTKETQYF	TGTGCCAGCAGCTTAGTAGGGCAGGGGACCAAAGAGACCCAGTACTTC
.	TRBV18	TRBJ1-6	few	CASSPTGRDSPLHF	TGTGCCAGCTCACCAACCGGGAGGGATTCACCCCTCCACTTT
.	TRBV30	TRBJ1-3	few	CAWIPGNYSGNTIYF	TGTGCCTGGATCCCGGGAAACTACTCTGGAAACACCATATATTTT
TRBD1	TRBV4-2	TRBJ1-6	.	CASSQVRQGGINSPLHF	TGTGCCAGCAGCCAAGTGCGACAGGGGGGGATTAATTCACCCCTCCACTTT
.	TRBV5-1	TRBJ1-6	.	CASRQGSSPLHF	TGCGCCAGCAGGCAGGGGTCCTCGCCCCTCCACTTT
TRBD2	TRBV5-4	TRBJ2-7	.	CASSLAGGLAAAGQYF	TGTGCCAGCAGCTTGGCCGGAGGACTAGCGGCGGCCGGGCAGTACTTC
TRBD2	TRBV5-1	TRBJ2-7	few	CASSLWGGNEQYF	TGCGCCAGCAGCTTGTGGGGAGGGAACGAGCAGTACTTC
TRBD2	TRBV27	TRBJ2-1	.	CASSLGAGGPNEQFF	TGTGCCAGCAGTTTAGGAGCGGGAGGGCCGAATGAGCAGTTCTTC
TRBD1	TRBV6-4	TRBJ2-5	.	CASSDVTGEETQYF	TGTGCCAGCAGTGACGTCACAGGGGAAGAGACCCAGTACTTC
.	TRBV28	TRBJ1-5	few	CASSFLGEGNQPQHF	TGTGCCAGCAGTTTCTTAGGGGAAGGCAATCAGCCCCAGCATTTT
TRBD2	TRBV27	TRBJ2-7	few	CASSTLRTSGRGEQYF	TGTGCCAGCAGTACCCTAAGGACTAGCGGGCGTGGAGAGCAGTACTTC
.	TRBV2	TRBJ1-5	.	CASSEIENSNQPQHF	TGTGCCAGCAGTGAAATCGAGAATAGCAATCAGCCCCAGCATTTT
.	TRBV28	TRBJ1-1	many	CATLIGAEAFF	TGTGCCACCCTCATCGGGGCTGAAGCTTTCTTT
.	TRBV4-2	TRBJ2-2	.	CASSGWGGNTGELFF	TGTGCCAGCAGCGGTTGGGGCGGGAACACCGGGGAGCTGTTTTTT
.	TRBV28	TRBJ1-2	.	CASSLPTFSESYTF	TGTGCCAGCAGTTTGCCGACATTCTCAGAGAGCTACACCTTC
.	TRBV2	TRBJ1-6	.	CASRRESGGYSPLHF	TGTGCCAGCAGAAGGGAGTCCGGGGGGTATTCACCCCTCCACTTT
TRBD1	TRBV19	TRBJ1-1	few	CASIQQGAWSEAFF	TGTGCCAGTATTCAACAGGGGGCTTGGTCTGAAGCTTTCTTT
TRBD2	TRBV30	TRBJ2-7	.	CAWSRTSGVYEQYF	TGTGCCTGGAGTAGGACTAGCGGGGTCTACGAGCAGTACTTC
TRBD1	TRBV7-9	TRBJ1-6	.	CASRHTGDNSPLHF	TGTGCCAGCAGACACACAGGGGATAATTCACCCCTCCACTTT
.	TRBV5-5	TRBJ1-5	few	CASSPLGGDSNQPQHF	TGTGCCAGCAGTCCCCTCGGGGGGGATAGCAATCAGCCCCAGCATTTT
.	TRBV28	TRBJ2-6	many	CASSFSGANVLTF	TGTGCCAGCAGTTTCTCCGGGGCCAACGTCCTGACTTTC
.	TRBV29-1	TRBJ2-2	.	CSVDTGPGELFF	TGCAGCGTGGATACAGGACCCGGGGAGCTGTTTTTT
TRBD1	TRBV28	TRBJ1-1	.	CASRQGGTNTEAFF	TGTGCCAGCAGACAGGGGGGGACAAACACTGAAGCTTTCTTT
TRBD2	TRBV11-1	TRBJ2-5	few	CASTRTSGRETQYF	TGTGCCAGCACCCGGACTAGCGGGAGAGAGACCCAGTACTTC
TRBD2	TRBV2	TRBJ2-7	few	CASSEYRREILYEQYF	TGTGCCAGCAGTGAATACCGGCGGGAGATTCTCTACGAGCAGTACTTC
TRBD1	TRBV7-9	TRBJ2-2	.	CASSSGTGLPGELFF	TGTGCCAGCAGCTCCGGGACAGGGCTCCCCGGGGAGCTGTTTTTT
TRBD2	TRBV6-6	TRBJ2-3	.	CASSYIAGDVDTQYF	TGTGCCAGCAGTTACATAGCGGGGGATGTGGATACGCAGTATTTT
.	TRBV5-8	TRBJ2-7	few	CASSLRGTYEQYF	TGTGCCAGCAGCTTGCGGGGGACGTACGAGCAGTACTTC
TRBD1	TRBV29-1	TRBJ1-1	.	CSVGQGISDGTEAFF	TGCAGCGTTGGACAGGGAATATCGGATGGCACTGAAGCTTTCTTT
TRBD2	TRBV9	TRBJ2-5	few	CASSVEGGLGQETQYF	TGTGCCAGCAGCGTAGAGGGAGGGTTAGGCCAAGAGACCCAGTACTTC
.	TRBV30	TRBJ1-3	few	CAWTTGNLGNTIYF	TGTGCCTGGACTACGGGAAACCTTGGAAACACCATATATTTT